The source of this T cell receptor (beta chain) is a study of blood T cell repertoires in COVID-19. Study-level information: The origin of the acute and convalescent COVID-19 samples was the United States, Italy and Spain. The analysed material was cDNA or gDNA that came from T cells, B-cell-depleted T cells, or PBMCs.

The data were produced by immunoSEQ multiplex PCR, yet TCRdb's version contains in-frame clones alone and is incomplete. The sample lists over 100,000 clones, around 86% seen once, with over 2.5% in the top ten. This CDR3 has 16 amino acids. In germline, CDR1 is MGHRA, CDR2 YSYEKL. Trimming left V 3 bases short and J 3 bases short, with 12 bases between. The chain uses TRBV4-1 and TRBJ2-6; D perhaps matches TRBD1 (6 bases). Sequencing was performed on peripheral blood. This sequence originates from a middle-aged man with active or convalescent COVID-19. CDR3 nucleotide sequence: TGCGCCAGCAGCCAGACCGGGACACTTGGGGCCAACGTCCTGACTTTC. It is translated as CASSQTGTLGANVLTF.